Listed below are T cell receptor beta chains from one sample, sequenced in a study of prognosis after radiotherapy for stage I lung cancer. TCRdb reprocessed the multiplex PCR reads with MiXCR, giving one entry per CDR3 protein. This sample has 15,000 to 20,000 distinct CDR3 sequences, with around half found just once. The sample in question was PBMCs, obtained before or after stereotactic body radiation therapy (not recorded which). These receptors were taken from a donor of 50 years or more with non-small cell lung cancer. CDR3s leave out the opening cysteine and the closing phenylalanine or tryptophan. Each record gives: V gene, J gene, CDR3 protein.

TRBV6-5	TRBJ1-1	ASSYISHGTGYMKTEAF
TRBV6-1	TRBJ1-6	ASREWDRGSPLH
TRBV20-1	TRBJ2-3	SAPSLAGVPDTQY
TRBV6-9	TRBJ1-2	ASSTRGDYGYT
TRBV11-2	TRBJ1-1	ASSFDRVGTEAF
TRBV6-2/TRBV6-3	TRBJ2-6	ASSATVPSGANVLT
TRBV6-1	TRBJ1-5	ASSEPWADPNQPQH
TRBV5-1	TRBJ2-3	ASSGRTSGGTDTQY
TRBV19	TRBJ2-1	ASIRGGYEQF
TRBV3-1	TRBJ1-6	ASSQLPPHNSPLH
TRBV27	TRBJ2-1	ASILSGSSYNEQF
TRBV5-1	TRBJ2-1	ASSLISGISYNEQF
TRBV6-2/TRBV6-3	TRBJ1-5	ASSYLFGVNQPQH
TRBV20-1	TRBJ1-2	SARDPLGGARGYT
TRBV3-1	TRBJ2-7	ASSPSDRVREQY
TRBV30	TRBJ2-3	AWSGDSGADTQY
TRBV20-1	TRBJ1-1	SAREGAKNTEAF
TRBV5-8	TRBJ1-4	ANSLASWQGREKLF
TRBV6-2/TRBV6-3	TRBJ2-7	ASRPGAGEQY
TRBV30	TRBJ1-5	AWDTGDNQPQH
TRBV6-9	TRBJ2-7	ASSFAGTGGYEQY
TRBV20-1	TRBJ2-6	SAPSLRAGANVLT
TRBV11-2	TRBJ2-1	ASSLWRASYNEQF
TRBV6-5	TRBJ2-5	ASSYEGGGLGRTQY
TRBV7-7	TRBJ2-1	ASSLAFPGLDTYNEQF
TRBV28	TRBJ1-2	ASSFIGGGNGYT
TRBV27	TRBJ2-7	ASSPRGPGQGTYEQY
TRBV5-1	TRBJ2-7	ASSLGEQGVKGQY
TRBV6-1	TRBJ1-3	ASRSAGAGNTIY
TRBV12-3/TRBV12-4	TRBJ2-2	ASSRGLEGAGELF
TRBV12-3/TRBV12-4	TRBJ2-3	ASSLGCEGADTQY
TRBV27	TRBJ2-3	ASCRVPGKNTQY
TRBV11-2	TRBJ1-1	ASSPVGQGKKGTEAF
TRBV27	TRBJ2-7	ASSFGVRPGEQY
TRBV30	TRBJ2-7	AWAGRSYEQY
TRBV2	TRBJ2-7	ASSEAPSGIHEQY
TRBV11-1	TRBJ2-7	ASGALGTSYEQY
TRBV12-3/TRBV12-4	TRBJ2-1	ASSLGGLVKQF
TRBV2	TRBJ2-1	ASNGWEGHNEQF
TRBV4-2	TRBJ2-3	ASSQEDFGLTSTDTQY
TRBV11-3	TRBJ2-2	VSSLGLKNTGQLF
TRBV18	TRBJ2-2	ASSPLPGGTGELF
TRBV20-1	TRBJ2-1	SARPGTSGSYNEQF
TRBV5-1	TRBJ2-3	TSSYQATGLRGDTQY
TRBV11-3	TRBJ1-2	ASSSHLEPNYGYT
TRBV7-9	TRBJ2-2	ASSFRDLAAGELF
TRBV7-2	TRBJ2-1	ASSLSGNSANEQF
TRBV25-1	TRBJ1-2	ASKRYINYGYT
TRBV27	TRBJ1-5	ASRWGGQSQH
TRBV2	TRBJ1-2	ASSERLDGYT
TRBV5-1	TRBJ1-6	ASSLTGLNSPLH
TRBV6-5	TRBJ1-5	ASSYSGGNQPQH
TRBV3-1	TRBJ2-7	ASSQKRVRTPNEQY
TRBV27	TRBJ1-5	ASSTWEGGTKPQH
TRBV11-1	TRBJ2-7	ASGAGGTSYEQY
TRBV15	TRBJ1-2	ATSKGQTFNYGYT
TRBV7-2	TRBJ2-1	ASITGRISYNEQF
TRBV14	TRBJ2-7	ASSRYHGAAGGSYEQY
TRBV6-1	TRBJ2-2	ASRGNANTGELF
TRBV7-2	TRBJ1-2	ASSLAGQGARVYT